The source of this T cell receptor (beta chain) is a study of cytomegalovirus exposure and HLA in healthy donors. General observations from the study: Excluded: some indistinguishable V segments such as TRBV6-2 and TRBV6-3. Both high specificity and high sensitivity reportedly marked the classifier's diagnosis of cytomegalovirus status. Most likely, a cluster of highly shared sequence variants arose as a sequencing artifact. A later analysis by the authors found several of the most significant clusters apparently linked to common viral pathogens.

Germline CDR1 is SGHRS and CDR2 is YFSETQ. V shed 4 bases, J shed 0 bases, and the junction held 10 bases outside the gene matches. The CDR3 runs to 16 residues. Researchers ran the PCR with 60 Vbeta and 13 Jbeta primers. Data came from immunoSEQ multiplex PCR; TCRdb stores just in-frame clones and leaves some out. Of approximately 110,000 clones listed, roughly 76% were seen once; the top ten hold over 7%. This clone has just one count. The antigen remains undetermined. Sequencing input: PBMCs. This clonotype originated in a woman in her forties or fifties in good health and CMV-seropositive. The chain links TRBV5-1 to TRBJ2-7, with 7 nucleotides matching TRBD1. Here the CDR3 reads CASSPEGGAASYEQYF. The CDR3 DNA reads TGCGCCAGCAGCCCGGAAGGGGGCGCCGCCTCCTACGAGCAGTACTTC.